The T cell receptor (beta chain) described here comes from a study of blood T cells in healthy people across ages. About this clonotype itself: Its target is not known.

Per the germline V gene, CDR1 is LNHNV and CDR2 is YYDKDF (reference sequence). V was pared by 0 bases and J by 5 bases, with 8 bases of the junction left unmatched. The CDR3 is 17 amino acids. Each individual donor underwent a draw of 8.5 to 10 milliliters of peripheral blood. General study points: With naive T cell percentage, TCR beta diversity showed a strong correlation.

Sample-barcoded 5' priming and a J-beta primer mix drove a second PCR of about 6 to 12 cycles. TCRdb itself ran the 5' RACE reads through MiXCR, one entry per CDR3 protein. The sample includes roughly 800,000 distinct CDR3 sequences, about 34% of them seen just once. The material sequenced was blood. This clonotype originated in a man younger than 35 in good health. This rearrangement joins TRBV15 to TRBJ2-3; 10 nucleotides align to TRBD2. The CDR3 here is CATSRDHSGGAGDTQYF. CDR3 sequence (DNA): TGTGCCACCAGCAGAGATCACAGCGGGGGGGCGGGAGATACGCAGTATTTT.